This record looks at one T cell receptor beta chain sequence and its context. It lacks a known antigen. Within one base of it there is no much larger clone, and no base qualities were kept. Preparation of the library involved the immunoSEQ multiplex PCR assay. The clones in this table, taken by TCRdb from immuneACCESS, are in-frame only. Not every clone is retained; where verified, under half of the shortfall comes from an unresolved V gene, and the cause of the rest is unknown. The sample table records almost 85,000 clones; just under 95% of these occur just once. 4.8% of the sample goes to the ten largest clones. The CDR3 runs 18 amino acids, cysteine and phenylalanine included. The CDR3 DNA has 54 bases and is translated from base 1. Trimming accounts for 3 bases at V and 3 bases at J, while the number of junction bases matched to no gene is 11. CDR1 and CDR2, per the germline V gene, are SGDLS and YYNGEE.

The data are from a study of control samples from healthy donors and cancer patients (dated by TCRdb to about 2020). The sequence joins TRBV9 to TRBJ2-7, with TRBD2 matching 14 junction bases. The origin of this receptor is a woman between 18 and 29 years old in good health. Sequenced sample: blood. The DNA sequence is as follows: TGTGCCAGCAGCGCCTACGGGACTAGCGGGAGCCGGGGCTACGAGCAGTACTTC. The resulting protein is CASSAYGTSGSRGYEQYF.